Below are 20 T cell receptor beta chains sequenced from a single sample in a study of long-term antiretroviral therapy in people with HIV. Version v3.0 of the immunoSEQ assay was performed at survey level. Clones were sequenced by immunoSEQ multiplex PCR, and TCRdb holds only the in-frame ones, with some missing. This repertoire shows roughly 34,000 clones, roughly 83% found once; its top ten account for about 3%. Source: unsorted PBMCs, taken 1.9 years after starting antiretroviral therapy. The receptors shown here come from a man aged 18 to 29 with HIV.

As to this clone: This specimen includes other DNA sequences encoding the same CDR3. The chain recombines TRBV18 with TRBJ2-6; 7 nucleotides agree with TRBD1. With 2 bases clipped from V and 0 bases from J, the junction kept 4 bases outside the gene matches. This CDR3 comprises 17 residues. Germline CDR1 reads KGHSH; CDR2 reads LQKENI. In DNA, the CDR3 is TGTGCCAGCTCACCAAGGACAGGCAACTCTGGGGCCAACGTCCTGACTTTC. Amino acid sequence: CASSPRTGNSGANVLTF.

The rearrangement links TRBV2 to TRBJ2-7; 10 nucleotides align to TRBD1. CDR3 length: 14 residues. V shed 7 bases, J shed 6 bases, and the junction held 9 bases outside the gene matches. Germline loops: CDR1 SNHLY, CDR2 FYNNEI. CDR3 bases: TGTGCCAGCATTTTCTGGGACAGGGGAGGCGAGCAGTACTTC. Translating it yields CASIFWDRGGEQYF.

J is TRBJ2-4 and V is TRBV6-1, with D maybe TRBD1 (5 bases). Germline CDR1 is MNHNS and CDR2 is SASEGT. The CDR3 covers 13 residues. The V gene lost 7 bases and the J gene lost 4 bases, with 11 bases spanning the gap. The CDR3 region has the DNA TGTGCCAGCAAGGGGTTTGAGAAAAACATTCAGTACTTC. The encoded protein is CASKGFEKNIQYF.

J is TRBJ1-5 and V is TRBV4-1, with D uncertain. The CDR3 contains 15 residues. Trimming stripped 3 bases from V and 5 bases from J, with 14 bases between. The germline gives CDR1 MGHRA, CDR2 YSYEKL. CDR3 bases: TGCGCCAGCAGCCACTGGTTGAGTGGTGATCAGCCCCAGCATTTT. It translates to CASSHWLSGDQPQHF.

This chain links TRBV6-5 with TRBJ2-7, with 10 bases aligning to TRBD2. CDR1 MNHEY and CDR2 SVGAGI come from the germline V gene. Trimming removed 4 bases from V and 5 bases from J; junction bases left unmatched: 8. The CDR3 is 15 residues long. The CDR3 sequence: CASSSRAGGPDEQYF. CDR3 coding DNA: TGTGCCAGCAGTTCCCGAGCGGGGGGGCCGGACGAGCAGTACTTC.

The J gene is TRBJ2-1, the V gene TRBV6-5, with 8 bases aligning to TRBD1. Trimming cost V 6 bases and J 8 bases; bases outside gene matches: 12. Germline CDR1 is MNHEY and CDR2 is SVGAGI. This CDR3 spans 15 amino acids. The CDR3 region is CASRQAGQAKDEQFF. CDR3 in DNA: TGTGCCAGCAGACAGGCGGGACAGGCTAAGGATGAGCAGTTCTTC.

CDR3 in amino acids: CASSARLGSGNTIYF. Written as DNA, the CDR3 is TGTGCCAGCAGCGCTAGGTTAGGGTCAGGGAACACCATATATTTT. The chain recombines TRBV9 with TRBJ1-3, with D possibly TRBD1 on 5 matching bases. V was pared by 3 bases and J by 7 bases, with 17 bases between. CDR1 is SGDLS, CDR2 YYNGEE, per germline. CDR3 length equals 15 residues.

This chain connects TRBV28 to TRBJ2-1, with 8 bases aligning to TRBD2. The V and J ends lost 5 bases and 9 bases, in that order; junction bases with no gene match: 9. The germline V gene encodes CDR1 MDHEN and CDR2 SYDVKM. The CDR3 totals 14 residues. CDR3 sequence: CASSPRGGPTEQFF. The CDR3 DNA is TGTGCCAGCAGTCCTCGGGGGGGCCCTACTGAGCAGTTCTTC.

This clone was observed once. The rearrangement links TRBV28 to TRBJ2-7, with 12 nucleotides matching TRBD2. From germline, CDR1 is MDHEN and CDR2 SYDVKM. The length of the CDR3 is 18 residues. V lost 4 bases and J lost 6; bases outside the gene matches: 16. The DNA of the CDR3 is TGTGCCAGCAGTTCATCCCCTTCGCTAGCGGGGGGGCCGGGCGAGCAGTACTTC. Residues: CASSSSPSLAGGPGEQYF.

The rearrangement joins TRBV10-2 to TRBJ2-7; 7 bases agree with TRBD1. This CDR3 contains 15 residues. V shed 5 bases, J shed 5 bases, and the junction held 12 bases outside the gene matches. Germline CDR1 is WSHSY and CDR2 is SAAADI. This chain's CDR3 is CASSQPGLGGHEQYF. The CDR3 DNA is TGCGCCAGCAGTCAGCCCGGCTTAGGGGGCCACGAGCAGTACTTC.

The gene calls are TRBV14 and TRBJ2-7; the D is unclear. Trimming took 0 bases from V and 4 from J, leaving 16 bases between them. Germline V gene data show CDR1 as SGHDN and CDR2 as FVKESK. The CDR3 extends over 16 amino acids. The DNA for the CDR3 is TGTGCCAGCAGCCAAGATCTAGGAGACTCCTATTACGAGCAGTACTTC. Translating gives CASSQDLGDSYYEQYF. The full variable domain, rest sourced from reference TRBV14 and TRBJ2-7, is EAGVTQFPSHSVIEKGQTVTLRCDPISGHDNLYWYRRVMGKEIKFLLHFVKESKQDESGMPNNRFLAERTGGTYSTLKVQPAELEDSGVYFCASSQDLGDSYYEQYFGPGTRLTVT.

V gene TRBV2 combines with J gene TRBJ2-2; TRBD1 matches at 11 bases. The CDR3 extends over 17 amino acids. J gave up 5 bases and V 6 bases, and 11 bases lay outside the gene matches. CDR1 and CDR2 (germline): SNHLY, FYNNEI. The DNA of the CDR3 is TGTGCCAGCAGGGCCCCCCCGGGACAGGGGGAAACCGGGGAGCTGTTTTTT. Its protein is CASRAPPGQGETGELFF.

The V gene is TRBV7-8, the J gene TRBJ2-3, with a weak D call TRBD2 (7 bases). CDR3 length equals 15 residues. Trimming pared 3 bases from V and 3 bases from J, leaving 13 bases between. Germline-derived CDR1 and CDR2 are SGHVS and FQNEAQ. This CDR3 reads CASSFRGGGTDTQYF. CDR3 bases: TGTGCCAGCAGCTTCAGGGGCGGGGGTACAGATACGCAGTATTTT.

The chain combines TRBV19 with TRBJ1-4, with a tentative D call TRBD1 (5 bases). Trimming left V 4 bases short and J 1 base short, with 10 bases between. CDR1 is LNHDA, CDR2 SQIVND, per germline (reference sequence). The CDR3 loop spans 15 amino acids. This CDR3 reads CASSTQGLTNEKLFF. In nucleotides, the CDR3 is TGTGCCAGTAGTACCCAGGGATTAACTAATGAAAAACTGTTTTTT.

This chain uses TRBV6-4 with TRBJ2-7; weak D call: TRBD1 (6 bases). This CDR3 spans 16 amino acids. The V and J ends lost 4 bases and 5 bases respectively, with 21 bases between them. The germline V gene encodes CDR1 MRHNA and CDR2 SNTAGT. The CDR3 region is CASSAMTGCLSNEQYV. CDR3 DNA sequence: TGTGCCAGCAGTGCCATGACAGGCTGCCTTTCCAACGAGCAGTACGTC.

This clone was seen only once. The chain is built from TRBV27 and TRBJ2-7; D possibly corresponds to TRBD1 (7 bases). Germline CDR1 and CDR2: MNHEY and SMNVEV (reference sequence). V was shortened by 6 bases and J by 4 bases, with 10 bases between the two germline ends. The CDR3 consists of 12 residues. The CDR3, as DNA: TGTGCCAGCAGGCAGGGGGGATACGAGCAGTACTTC. This encodes CASRQGGYEQYF.

The chain is built from TRBV6-5 and TRBJ2-7; perhaps TRBD1 as D (6 bases). This CDR3 spans 14 amino acids. V lost 6 bases and J 4 bases, leaving 16 bases between the germline ends. The V gene's germline CDR1 is MNHEY and CDR2 SVGAGI. DNA of the CDR3: TGTGCCAGCAGAAAGTCAACACAGGGATACGAGCAGTACTTC. Protein: CASRKSTQGYEQYF.

The chain has TRBV19 and TRBJ2-5; 9 positions agree with TRBD2. With 5 bases clipped from V and 1 base from J, the junction kept 11 bases outside the gene matches. CDR1 is LNHDA and CDR2 is SQIVND in the germline V gene (reference sequence). This CDR3 is 17 amino acids long. In nucleotides, the CDR3 is TGTGCCAGTAGTCGCGGTTACGAGCGGGGGGCCCAAGAGACCCAGTACTTC. As protein: CASSRGYERGAQETQYF.

V and J are TRBV6-1 and TRBJ1-3, with D possibly being TRBD1 (5 bases). V was clipped by 8 bases and J by 5 bases, with 13 bases between them. CDR1 is MNHNS, CDR2 SASEGT, per germline. This CDR3 comprises 13 residues. The CDR3 region has the DNA TGTGCCAGCGCAGGGTCAACTAGAAACACCATATATTTT. It is translated as CASAGSTRNTIYF.

The chain carries TRBV20-1 and TRBJ1-3; D uncertain. CDR3 size: 11 residues. Trimming took 6 bases from V and 0 from J, leaving 3 bases between them. Looked up from germline, CDR1 is DFQATT and CDR2 is SNEGSKA (reference sequence). The CDR3 DNA is TGCAGTGCCGGCTCTGGAAACACCATATATTTT. This translates into CSAGSGNTIYF.